Presented here are 29 T cell receptor beta chains from one specimen sequenced in a study of beta chain features in type 1 diabetes. Reverse transcribing all isolated RNA meant expressed TCRB transcripts were sequenced. Data came from immunoSEQ multiplex PCR; TCRdb stores just in-frame clones and leaves some out. The data contain some 500,000 clones, about 10% of them singletons. Sequenced sample: naive CD4+ T cells from blood. The receptors stem from a woman aged 18-29 years in good health.

This clone showed up just a few times. The genes are TRBV7-9 and TRBJ2-4, with a weak D call TRBD2 (6 bases). Germline lookup yields CDR1 SEHNR and CDR2 FQNEAQ (reference sequence). The CDR3 loop spans 17 amino acids. Trimming left V 5 bases short and J 8 bases short, with 25 bases between. CDR3 DNA sequence: TGTGCCAGCAGCCAAGCTCCGGGGAGGTTTGGTATAGACATTCAGTACTTC. Translating it yields CASSQAPGRFGIDIQYF. Full variable domain (missing parts from reference TRBV7-9 and TRBJ2-4): DTGVSQNPRHKITKRGQNVTFRCDPISEHNRLYWYRQTLGQGPEFLTYFQNEAQLEKSRLLSDRFSAERPKGSFSTLEIQRTEQGDSAMYLCASSQAPGRFGIDIQYFGAGTRLSVL.

The rearrangement uses TRBV9 and TRBJ2-5; 11 bases are shared with TRBD1. Germline CDR1 and CDR2: SGDLS and YYNGEE. The J segment lost 7 bases and the V segment lost 3 bases, leaving 11 bases of the junction unmatched. The CDR3 has 16 residues. CDR3 nucleotides: TGTGCCAGCAGCGCCCGCTCGGGACAGGGGGTAGGGACCCAGTACTTC. It encodes CASSARSGQGVGTQYF.

This clone was observed many times. The chain has TRBV29-1 and TRBJ2-1; perhaps D is TRBD1 or TRBD2 (5 bases each). Germline V gives CDR1 SQVTM, CDR2 ANQGSEA. V was pared by 5 bases and J by 1 base, with 9 bases between. This CDR3 has 13 amino acids. CDR3 amino acids: CSVKGRSYNEQFF. CDR3 coding DNA: TGCAGCGTTAAGGGGAGATCCTACAATGAGCAGTTCTTC.

CDR3 loop: CASSQEGPSRDAMTIAKNIQYF. The DNA of the CDR3 is TGTGCCAGCAGCCAAGAAGGTCCATCCCGGGACGCCATGACGATAGCCAAAAACATTCAGTACTTC. The gene calls are TRBV4-2 and TRBJ2-4; either TRBD1 or TRBD2 may supply D (5 bases each). Per the germline V gene, CDR1 is LGHNA and CDR2 is YNFKEQ. This CDR3 comprises 22 residues. V was clipped by 0 bases and J by 0 bases, with 27 bases between them.

The chain employs TRBV7-2 and TRBJ2-5; D is perhaps TRBD1 (6 bases). Trimming removed 5 bases at V and 5 bases at J, with 15 bases between. The CDR3 runs to 14 residues. The germline V gene encodes CDR1 SGHTA and CDR2 FQGNSA. As DNA, the CDR3 is TGTGCCAGCAGCCCCCAGGGGTTTCGGGAGACCCAGTACTTC. Its translation: CASSPQGFRETQYF.

The chain combines TRBV29-1 with TRBJ2-2, with TRBD1 as a possible D gene (5 bases). V lost 6 bases and J 6 bases, leaving 14 bases between the germline ends. CDR1 is SQVTM and CDR2 is ANQGSEA in the germline V gene. The CDR3 consists of 13 residues. The CDR3 coding sequence is TGCAGCGTGACGACAGTATGGGCCGGGGAGCTGTTTTTT. Translated, it gives CSVTTVWAGELFF.

V is TRBV9 and J is TRBJ2-1, with 14 bases identical to TRBD2. The ends lost 4 bases at V and 9 bases at J; junction bases unmatched: 9. The germline V gene has CDR1 SGDLS and CDR2 YYNGEE. The CDR3 has 16 amino acids. The CDR3 DNA sequence: TGTGCCAGCAGCCTCCCGGGACTAGCGGGAGTCGGTGAGCAGTTCTTC. Translating it yields CASSLPGLAGVGEQFF. Variable domain in full (rest from reference TRBV9 and TRBJ2-1): DSGVTQTPKHLITATGQRVTLRCSPRSGDLSVYWYQQSLDQGLQFLIQYYNGEERAKGNILERFSAQQFPDLHSELNLSSLELGDSALYFCASSLPGLAGVGEQFFGPGTRLTVL.

This clone was counted a few times. The V and J genes are TRBV6-5 and TRBJ2-5, with TRBD2 matching 11 bases. The germline V gene encodes CDR1 MNHEY and CDR2 SVGAGI. The CDR3 has 15 residues. J lost 2 bases, V lost 6 bases, and 5 bases had no gene match. The CDR3 sequence: CASRSLAGDQETQYF. The CDR3 coding sequence is TGTGCCAGCAGATCACTAGCGGGGGATCAAGAGACCCAGTACTTC.

This chain connects TRBV7-9 to TRBJ1-2; the D gene is possibly TRBD1 (5 bases). Germline lookup yields CDR1 SEHNR and CDR2 FQNEAQ (reference sequence). The CDR3 consists of 15 residues. Trimming left V 5 bases short and J 8 bases short, with 21 bases between. CDR3 residues: CASSPLFETAMGYTF. DNA for the CDR3: TGTGCCAGCAGCCCGCTGTTTGAGACAGCTATGGGCTACACCTTC.

In its sample, this clone was seen a few times. Within the sample, other DNA sequences also encode this same CDR3. The chain couples TRBV20-1 to TRBJ1-1; D gene unclear. Deletions cut 6 bases from V and 5 bases from J, with 10 bases between. The V gene's germline CDR1 is DFQATT and CDR2 SNEGSKA (reference sequence). The CDR3 is 11 amino acids. CDR3 DNA: TGCAGTGCCGCCGCGGGAACTGAAGCTTTCTTT. Translation: CSAAAGTEAFF.

Remarks on this clone: In the same sample, other DNA sequences code for this CDR3. The rearrangement joins TRBV30 to TRBJ1-5; D gene ambiguous. Per germline, CDR1 GTSNPN and CDR2 SVGIG (reference sequence). CDR3 length: 14 residues. The V and J ends lost 0 bases and 0 bases respectively, with 6 bases between them. CDR3 coding DNA: TGTGCCTGGAGTGTACCGTATAGCAATCAGCCCCAGCATTTT. Protein sequence: CAWSVPYSNQPQHF.

The CDR3 region is CASSLEQGKGNQPQHF. The CDR3 region has the DNA TGTGCCAGCAGCTTGGAACAGGGTAAGGGCAATCAGCCCCAGCATTTT. The chain couples TRBV5-4 to TRBJ1-5; tentative D call: TRBD1 (6 bases). Germline assignment: CDR1 SGHNT and CDR2 YYREEE (reference sequence). Trimming cost V 0 bases and J 2 bases, with 12 bases left between them. The CDR3 extends over 16 amino acids.

This clone was seen only a few times. The chain uses TRBV9 and TRBJ2-3; the match to TRBD1 covers 8 bases. Looked up from germline, CDR1 is SGDLS and CDR2 is YYNGEE. The ends lost 6 bases at V and 1 base at J; junction bases unmatched: 4. The CDR3 runs to 14 residues. CDR3 in DNA: TGTGCCAGCAACCCGGGACAGGGCACAGATACGCAGTATTTT. Its protein product is CASNPGQGTDTQYF.

The chain couples TRBV5-4 to TRBJ2-7; D unresolved. The V gene lost 0 bases and the J gene lost 2 bases, with 3 bases spanning the gap. This CDR3 is 12 amino acids long. From germline, CDR1 is SGHNT and CDR2 YYREEE (reference sequence). Here the CDR3 DNA reads TGTGCCAGCAGCTTGGCCACCTACGAGCAGTACTTC. Encoded protein: CASSLATYEQYF. Filled out from reference TRBV5-4 and TRBJ2-7, the complete variable domain reads ETGVTQSPTHLIKTRGQQVTLRCSSQSGHNTVSWYQQALGQGPQFIFQYYREEENGRGNFPPRFSGLQFPNYSSELNVNALELDDSALYLCASSLATYEQYFGPGTRLTVT.

This clone showed up just a few times. This chain joins TRBV15 and TRBJ1-6; 9 bases match TRBD1. CDR1 and CDR2 from the germline V gene are LNHNV and YYDKDF (reference sequence). The CDR3 loop spans 14 amino acids. Trimming at V came to 3 bases and at J to 9 bases, leaving 3 bases not matched to a gene. The CDR3 reads CATSRDRGASPLHF. Written as DNA, the CDR3 is TGTGCCACCAGCAGGGACAGGGGAGCTTCACCCCTCCACTTT.

The chain couples TRBV7-8 to TRBJ2-7; a weak D match, TRBD2 (7 bases). CDR1 is SGHVS and CDR2 is FQNEAQ in the germline V gene. Trimming removed 2 bases at V and 2 bases at J, with 19 bases between. The CDR3 is 17 amino acids. The CDR3: CASSLNSGGLLPYEQYF. CDR3 DNA sequence: TGTGCCAGCAGCTTAAACTCCGGGGGGCTTCTCCCCTACGAGCAGTACTTC.

In DNA, the CDR3 is TGTGCCAGAGGACAGGAAGCCTACGAGCAGTACGTC. It codes for CARGQEAYEQYV. The chain couples TRBV2 to TRBJ2-7; 7 bases are a match to TRBD1. The trim removed 9 bases at V and 2 bases at J, leaving 4 bases unmatched. The germline CDR1 and CDR2 sequences are SNHLY and FYNNEI. The CDR3 spans 12 residues.

This clone was observed a few times. This rearrangement joins TRBV7-2 to TRBJ2-3, with a tentative D call TRBD1 (6 bases). The V gene lost 6 bases and the J gene lost 0 bases, with 13 bases spanning the gap. The CDR3 has 15 residues. Germline CDR1 and CDR2: SGHTA and FQGNSA. In DNA, the CDR3 is TGTGCCAGCAGGCAAACCGGGACAAGCACAGATACGCAGTATTTT. Its protein is CASRQTGTSTDTQYF.

CDR3 protein: CASSPDPGQGRGTEAFF. The CDR3 coding sequence is TGTGCCAGCAGCCCGGATCCGGGACAGGGGAGAGGCACTGAAGCTTTCTTT. This chain connects TRBV14 to TRBJ1-1; 10 nucleotides match TRBD1. The V segment lost 4 bases and the J segment 4 bases; nucleotides outside the gene matches: 12. The CDR3 runs to 17 residues. The germline gives CDR1 SGHDN, CDR2 FVKESK.

This clone has only a few counts. The same CDR3 also results from other DNA sequences found in this sample. This chain connects TRBV5-4 to TRBJ1-3; weak D call: TRBD1 (6 bases). V lost 3 bases to trimming and J lost 7 bases, with 11 bases between them. CDR1 is SGHNT, CDR2 YYREEE, per germline (reference sequence). The CDR3 extends over 13 amino acids. The CDR3 region has the DNA TGTGCCAGCAGCTCCGGGCAGGGGAACACCATATATTTT. It encodes CASSSGQGNTIYF.

This clone was found a few times. The chain is built from TRBV28 and TRBJ2-7, with D maybe TRBD2 (6 bases). Germline CDR1 reads MDHEN; CDR2 reads SYDVKM. V was pared by 7 bases and J by 5 bases, with 15 bases between. The CDR3 extends over 13 amino acids. CDR3 in amino acids: CASMRGDVNEQYV. The DNA of the CDR3 is TGTGCCAGCATGCGGGGAGATGTTAACGAGCAGTACGTC.

This clone was detected a few times. The sample has other DNA sequences that encode this CDR3 too. The V and J genes are TRBV7-9 and TRBJ1-1, with D perhaps matching TRBD1 (6 bases). V shed 5 bases and J shed 1 base, with 11 bases lying between them. The V gene's germline CDR1 is SEHNR and CDR2 FQNEAQ (reference sequence). The CDR3 runs to 14 residues. The chain's CDR3 is CASSPGQWNTEAFF. DNA of the CDR3: TGTGCCAGCAGCCCCGGACAGTGGAACACTGAAGCTTTCTTT.

This clone has more than one count but fewer than ten. This CDR3 is also generated by other DNA sequences in the sample. This rearrangement joins TRBV18 to TRBJ2-5; D gene uncertain. Germline V CDR1 and CDR2: KGHSH, LQKENI. The CDR3 sequence is 13 residues long. Trimming took off 0 bases at V and 2 bases at J, with 4 bases between the two ends. CDR3 coding DNA: TGTGCCAGCTCACCACCAGGGCAAGAGACCCAGTACTTC. This encodes CASSPPGQETQYF.

This clone was counted only a few times. The V gene is TRBV18, the J gene TRBJ2-7, with 12 bases fitting TRBD1. The CDR3 consists of 15 residues. The germline V gene has CDR1 KGHSH and CDR2 LQKENI. V trimming: 6 bases; J trimming: 4 bases; junction bases outside the gene matches: 7. In nucleotides, the CDR3 is TGTGCCAGCTCCCCCGGGACAGGGGGCTTTTACGAGCAGTACTTC. Protein sequence: CASSPGTGGFYEQYF.

The V gene is TRBV25-1, the J gene TRBJ2-1; D gene unclear. CDR1 is MGHDK, CDR2 SYGVNS, per germline. V lost 0 bases and J 14 bases, leaving 11 bases between the germline ends. The CDR3 sequence is 12 residues long. The CDR3, as DNA: TGTGCCAGCAGTGAATACGATGAGAAGGAGTTCTTC. Encoded protein: CASSEYDEKEFF. Using reference TRBV25-1 and TRBJ2-1 for the parts outside the CDR3, the full variable domain is EADIYQTPRYLVIGTGKKITLECSQTMGHDKMYWYQQDPGMELHLIHYSYGVNSTEKGDLSSESTVSRIRTEHFPLTLESARPSHTSQYLCASSEYDEKEFFGPGTRLTVL.

V usage is TRBV7-9 and J usage is TRBJ2-7; D assignment may be TRBD1 or TRBD2 (5 bases each). In germline, CDR1 is SEHNR, CDR2 FQNEAQ (reference sequence). The CDR3 contains 15 residues. With 4 bases removed from V and 8 bases from J, the gap between germline ends came to 21 bases. CDR3 sequence reads: CASSYLGTQEGQQYV. CDR3 in DNA: TGTGCCAGCAGCTACCTAGGGACCCAAGAAGGGCAGCAGTACGTC.

The chain carries TRBV19 and TRBJ2-5, with D uncertain. CDR1 LNHDA and CDR2 SQIVND come from the germline V gene (reference sequence). V was cut by 9 bases and J by 9 bases, with 14 bases left in between. CDR3 length: 11 amino acids. DNA for the CDR3: TGTGCCAGCGGGTCCGATGAAGCCCAGTACTTC. Protein product: CASGSDEAQYF.

The chain recombines TRBV9 with TRBJ2-3, with D perhaps matching TRBD2 (7 bases). The CDR3 spans 16 residues. Trimming cost V 3 bases and J 0 bases, with 14 bases left between them. In germline, CDR1 is SGDLS, CDR2 YYNGEE. The CDR3 loop reads CASSARGASSTDTQYF. The CDR3 bases are TGTGCCAGCAGCGCCCGGGGGGCTTCTAGCACAGATACGCAGTATTTT.

This clone was seen a few times. V is TRBV19 and J is TRBJ2-7; 11 bases fit TRBD1. Losses at the gene ends were 5 bases for V and 3 bases for J; bases not matched to a gene: 12. This CDR3 spans 17 amino acids. Germline CDR1 is LNHDA and CDR2 is SQIVND (reference sequence). The CDR3 reads CASSPHNPGQGDYEQYF. DNA for the CDR3: TGTGCCAGTAGTCCCCACAATCCGGGACAGGGGGACTACGAGCAGTACTTC.